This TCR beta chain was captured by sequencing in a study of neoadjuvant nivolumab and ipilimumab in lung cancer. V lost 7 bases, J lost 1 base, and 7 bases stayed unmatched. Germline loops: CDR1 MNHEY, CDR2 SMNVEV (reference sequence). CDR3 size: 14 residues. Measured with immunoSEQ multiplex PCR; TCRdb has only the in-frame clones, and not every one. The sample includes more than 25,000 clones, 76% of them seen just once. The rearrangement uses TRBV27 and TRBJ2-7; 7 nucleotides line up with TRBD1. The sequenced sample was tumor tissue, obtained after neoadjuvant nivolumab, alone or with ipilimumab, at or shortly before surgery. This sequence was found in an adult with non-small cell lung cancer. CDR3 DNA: TGTGCCAGCAAATTGGACAGGAGGTCCTACGAGCAGTACTTC. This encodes CASKLDRRSYEQYF.